This T cell receptor (beta chain) was captured by sequencing in a study of radiation and T cells in renal cell carcinoma. The wider study: Nephrectomy followed 15 Gy stereotactic body radiation by 4 weeks.

The sample's time point: blood 2 weeks post-SBRT. Stated treatment: 15 Gy SBRT to primary tumor, nephrectomy 4 weeks later. The assay was immunoSEQ multiplex PCR, and TCRdb's table has in-frame clones only and misses some. The sample consists of some 130,000 clones, approximately 90% of them appearing once. V was cut by 2 bases and J by 6 bases, with 10 bases left in between. The CDR3 extends over 14 amino acids. From germline, CDR1 is SGHNT and CDR2 YENEEA. This sample comprised blood, obtained from a patient whose treatment included radiotherapy and nephrectomy. The chain recombines TRBV11-3 with TRBJ2-2, with a possible D match to TRBD1 (6 bases). The sequence came from a woman between 65 and 79 years old with renal cell carcinoma. The CDR3 DNA follows: TGTGCCAGCAGCTTATCACAGGGACCCGGGGAGCTGTTTTTT. It is translated as CASSLSQGPGELFF.